This T cell receptor beta chain was sequenced for a study of OX40 agonist ivuxolimab in advanced cancers. Across the whole study: As their treatment, patients were administered ivuxolimab, an agonistic anti-OX40 (CD134) antibody.

Remarks on this clone: Its matching antigen is unknown.

The assay was immunoSEQ multiplex PCR, and TCRdb's table has in-frame clones only and misses some. Here the sample spans 36,000 or so clones, roughly 84% being singletons. This CDR3 is 16 amino acids long. V dropped 5 bases and J dropped 0 bases, with 18 bases sitting between them. Germline-derived CDR1 and CDR2 are SGHRS and YFSETQ. General study results and limits: The study found that CD8+ T cells averaged more expanded clones than CD4+.

The TCR sequence derives from an adult with an advanced solid tumor such as melanoma, head and neck, liver or kidney cancer. The input for sequencing was CD4+ or CD8+ T cells sorted from blood, taken in a trial of the OX40 agonist ivuxolimab. The V gene is TRBV5-1, the J gene TRBJ2-7; weak D call: TRBD2 (5 bases). The CDR3 nucleotides are TGCGCCAGCAGTCCGTCGGTACAAACTAGCTCCTACGAGCAGTACTTC. Its protein product is CASSPSVQTSSYEQYF.